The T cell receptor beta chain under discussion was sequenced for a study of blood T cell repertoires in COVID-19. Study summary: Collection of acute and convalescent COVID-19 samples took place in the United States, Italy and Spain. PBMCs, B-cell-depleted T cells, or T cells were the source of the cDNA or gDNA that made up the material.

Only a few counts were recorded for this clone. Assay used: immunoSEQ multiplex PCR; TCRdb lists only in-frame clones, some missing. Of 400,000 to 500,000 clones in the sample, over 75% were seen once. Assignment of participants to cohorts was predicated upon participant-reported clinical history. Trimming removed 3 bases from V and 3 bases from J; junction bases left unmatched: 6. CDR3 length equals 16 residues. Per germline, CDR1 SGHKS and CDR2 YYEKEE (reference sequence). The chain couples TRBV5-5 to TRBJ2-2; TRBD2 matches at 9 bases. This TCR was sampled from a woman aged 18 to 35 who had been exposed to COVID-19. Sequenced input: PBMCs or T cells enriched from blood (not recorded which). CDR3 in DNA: TGTGCCAGCAGCTCGGGTGGGACTAGCTACACCGGGGAGCTGTTTTTT. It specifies CASSSGGTSYTGELFF.